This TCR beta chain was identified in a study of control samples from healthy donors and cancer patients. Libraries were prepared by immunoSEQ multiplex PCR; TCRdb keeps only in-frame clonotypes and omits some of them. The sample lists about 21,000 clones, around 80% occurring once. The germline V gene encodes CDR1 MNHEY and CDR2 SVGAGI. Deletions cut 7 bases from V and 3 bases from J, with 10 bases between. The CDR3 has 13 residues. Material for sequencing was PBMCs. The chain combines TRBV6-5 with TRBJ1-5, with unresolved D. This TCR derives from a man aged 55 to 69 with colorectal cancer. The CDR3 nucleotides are TGTGCCAGCAAGACGGACCACAATCAGCCCCAGCATTTT. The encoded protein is CASKTDHNQPQHF.